Given below is one T cell receptor beta chain in context. Antigen: not known. The CDR3 sequence is 13 residues long. Germline values: CDR1 SGHTA, CDR2 FQGNSA. V lost 5 bases to trimming and J lost 5 bases, with 12 bases between them. The isolated RNA, all of it, was reverse transcribed, so expressed TCRB transcripts were what got sequenced. Assay used: immunoSEQ multiplex PCR; TCRdb lists only in-frame clones, some missing. The sample includes about 340,000 clones, around 8.5% seen only once; the top ten take more than 0.8%. This entry belongs to a study of beta chain features in type 1 diabetes. Study results and limitations: VDJ junctions sequenced from type 1 diabetes patients showed fewer insertions and more deletions. Shorter TCRB CDR3s, moderately but significantly so, were found in Type 1 diabetes patients in all four CD4+ subsets.

A single heparinised draw of about 100 mL on average was taken per donor. Each of the CD4+ naive, central memory, regulatory and stem cell-like memory populations was sorted via CD45RO/CCR7/CD25/CD127/CD95/CD27. The chain combines TRBV7-2 with TRBJ1-1; D is uncertain. This TCR derives from a man between 25 and 39 years old with type 1 diabetes. Sequencing used central memory CD4+ T cells from blood. The CDR3 loop is CASSLLRSTEAFF. CDR3 bases: TGTGCCAGCAGCCTCCTTAGGAGTACTGAAGCTTTCTTT.